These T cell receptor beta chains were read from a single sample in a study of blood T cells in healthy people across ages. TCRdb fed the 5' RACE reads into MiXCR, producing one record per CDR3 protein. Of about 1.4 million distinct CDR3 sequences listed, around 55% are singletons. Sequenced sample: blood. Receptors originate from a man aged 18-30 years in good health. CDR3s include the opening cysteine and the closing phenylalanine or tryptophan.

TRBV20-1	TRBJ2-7	CSARPYAGTGMTYEQYF
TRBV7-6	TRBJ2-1	CASSQGTSVSYNEQFF
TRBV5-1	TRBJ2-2	CASSSDPGELFF
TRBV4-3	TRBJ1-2	CASSQARRVVGYGYTF
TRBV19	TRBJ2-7	CASSARVSYEQYF
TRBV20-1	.	CSARARMGPSYEQYF
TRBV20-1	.	CSASGTDYEQYF
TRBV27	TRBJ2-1	CASSSLIQGGSYNEQFF
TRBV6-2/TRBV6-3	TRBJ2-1	CACSYGGNEQFF
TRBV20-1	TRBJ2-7	CSVSGSDEQYF
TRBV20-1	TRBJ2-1	CSAREGGGSYNEQFF
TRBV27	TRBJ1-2	CASSLFAGAGGYTF
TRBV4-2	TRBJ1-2	CASSQTRDSRFYGCTF
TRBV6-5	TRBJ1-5	CASNSRLGQPQHF
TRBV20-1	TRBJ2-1	CSAPAGGSSYNEQFF
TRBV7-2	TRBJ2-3	CASSFGGEYTDTQYF
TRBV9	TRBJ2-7	CASSSTSGRLLYEQYF
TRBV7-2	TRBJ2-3	CASSFSRLASEGTDTQYF
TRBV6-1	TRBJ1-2	CASSQGQRTGTYGYTF
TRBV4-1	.	CASSQPGAKNIQYF
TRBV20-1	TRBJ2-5	CSASRTAFSGETQYF
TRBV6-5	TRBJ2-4	CASRRTGQNIQYF
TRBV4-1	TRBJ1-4	CASSQASRLANEKLFF
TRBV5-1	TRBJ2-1	CASSLNGESSYNEQFF
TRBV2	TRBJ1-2	CASSERTDYGYTF
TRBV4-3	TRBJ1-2	CASSPRVGGYGYTF
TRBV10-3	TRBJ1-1	CATWTERGTEAFF
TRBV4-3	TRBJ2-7	CASSQQRDETGASYEQYF
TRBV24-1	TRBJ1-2	CATSDALANYGYTF
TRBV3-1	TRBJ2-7	CARRGGRYYEQYF
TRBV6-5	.	CASRNRDRGPYEQYF
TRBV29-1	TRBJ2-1	CSVGYHASSVNEQFF
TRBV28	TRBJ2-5	CASSSATHTGGETQYF
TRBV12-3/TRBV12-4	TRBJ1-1	CASILEAVSRSMDRGRTEAFF
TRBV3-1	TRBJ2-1	CASSQVLGLAYNEQFF
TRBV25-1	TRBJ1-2	CASSGGQLYGYTF
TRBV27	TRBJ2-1	CASSLTRNLGNEQFF
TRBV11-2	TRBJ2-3	CASTLRLAHTQYF
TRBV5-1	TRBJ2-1	CASSLTSGQNSYNEQFF
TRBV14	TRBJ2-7	CASSPYEQYF
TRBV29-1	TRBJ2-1	CSVSTSSYNEQFF
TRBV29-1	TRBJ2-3	CSVVWLAGPNTDTQYF
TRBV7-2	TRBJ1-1	CASSLEVWGITEAFF
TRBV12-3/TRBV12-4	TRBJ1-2	CASSLSKGYGYTF
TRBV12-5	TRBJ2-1	CASAPWTGDGNEQFF
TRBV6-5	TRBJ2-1	CASSYMGGPTASHNEQFF
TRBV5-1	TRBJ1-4	CASSLGASLSTNEKLFF
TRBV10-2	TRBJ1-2	CASREDSNYGYTF
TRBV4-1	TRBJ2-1	CASSHRPRGETSDEQFF
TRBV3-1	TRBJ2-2	CASSPRDVRGGELFF
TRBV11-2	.	CASSLPGMGYEQYF
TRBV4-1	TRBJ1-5	CASSPLRFNQPQHF
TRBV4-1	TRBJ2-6	CASSQVDRGPGANVLTF
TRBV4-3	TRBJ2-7	CASSQVSGRFYEQYF
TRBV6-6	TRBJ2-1	CASSYGSGNNEQFF
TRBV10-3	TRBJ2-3	CAIRLASTDTQYF
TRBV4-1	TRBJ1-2	CASSHTGSQYGYTF
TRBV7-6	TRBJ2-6	CASSLSGTELSGANVLTF
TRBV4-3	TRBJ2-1	CASSQDWAGGEQFF